This T cell receptor beta chain was observed in a study of CD4 T cells in relation to SARS-CoV-2 and coronaviruses. Data came from immunoSEQ multiplex PCR; TCRdb stores just in-frame clones and leaves some out. The sample has about 54,000 clones; around 92% are singletons. This clone was counted a few times. Unmatched junction bases numbered 9, after V lost 8 bases and J lost 7 bases. The CDR3 runs 14 residues. Germline CDR1 and CDR2: SGHVS and FQNEAQ. The V and J genes are TRBV7-8 and TRBJ2-2; 8 bases fit TRBD1. The source is an adult with COVID-19. The sequencing sample was made of naive CD4+ T cells from PBMCs. The subset is: naive CD4+ T cells isolated by negative enrichment. The CDR3 sequence: CASVRGRVGGELFF. DNA of the CDR3: TGTGCCAGCGTCAGGGGGCGCGTGGGCGGGGAGCTGTTTTTT.